A selection of T cell receptor beta chains follows, all from one sample in a study of neurological immune-mediated disorders. TCRdb reprocessed the 5' RACE reads with MiXCR, giving one entry per CDR3 protein. The sample contains 55,000 to 70,000 distinct CDR3 sequences, approximately 10% of which appear only once. Sequencing was done on a sample of PBMCs. These receptors were taken from a man aged 55 to 69 in good health. Each CDR3 is given without its conserved first and last residue. Rows may omit the clone size; those that give it use once, few, many or a size class.

V gene: TRBV3-1; J gene: TRBJ1-2; clone size: many; CDR3 protein: ASSGGSSGGYT
V gene: TRBV4-3; J gene: TRBJ2-2; clone size: many; CDR3 protein: ASSQEPGQGNTGELF
V gene: TRBV5-6; J gene: TRBJ1-5; clone size: NA; CDR3 protein: ASSFPGLRGLNQPQH
V gene: TRBV5-4; J gene: TRBJ2-3; clone size: many; CDR3 protein: ASTPSGTDTQY
V gene: TRBV6-2/TRBV6-3; J gene: TRBJ2-2; clone size: many; CDR3 protein: ASSKSVQVTGELF
V gene: TRBV27; J gene: TRBJ2-7; clone size: many; CDR3 protein: ASSLQGAGSYEQY
V gene: TRBV20-1; J gene: TRBJ2-3; clone size: many; CDR3 protein: SARRGSRITDTQY
V gene: TRBV4-3; J gene: TRBJ1-1; clone size: many; CDR3 protein: ASSQDLIEGWGRNTEAF
V gene: TRBV28; J gene: TRBJ2-2; clone size: many; CDR3 protein: ASTFPDRVIGELF
V gene: TRBV19; J gene: TRBJ1-4; clone size: NA; CDR3 protein: ASSPPGGTNEKLF
V gene: TRBV12-3/TRBV12-4; J gene: TRBJ1-1; clone size: few; CDR3 protein: ASSLSGGVTEAF
V gene: TRBV6-2/TRBV6-3; J gene: TRBJ2-1; clone size: few; CDR3 protein: ASRITTGQKQF
V gene: TRBV20-1; J gene: TRBJ1-2; clone size: many; CDR3 protein: SAETGLYGYT
V gene: TRBV28; J gene: TRBJ1-2; clone size: NA; CDR3 protein: ASSLTGLMGYT
V gene: TRBV7-2; J gene: TRBJ1-5; clone size: many; CDR3 protein: ASSLGGSRNQPQH
V gene: TRBV5-1; J gene: TRBJ2-3; clone size: many; CDR3 protein: ASSLNGGASTDTQY
V gene: TRBV30; J gene: TRBJ1-1; clone size: NA; CDR3 protein: AWSVGSPGNTEAF
V gene: TRBV5-5; J gene: TRBJ1-3; clone size: many; CDR3 protein: ASSNGPGASGNTIY
V gene: TRBV2; J gene: TRBJ2-3; clone size: NA; CDR3 protein: ASSGLAGGLDTQY
V gene: TRBV15; J gene: TRBJ2-1; clone size: many; CDR3 protein: ATSGGQGLGEQF
V gene: TRBV14; J gene: TRBJ2-3; clone size: many; CDR3 protein: ASSPLSGQFSDTQY
V gene: TRBV7-2; J gene: TRBJ2-5; clone size: many; CDR3 protein: ASSLSGGIVETQY
V gene: TRBV9; J gene: TRBJ2-1; clone size: NA; CDR3 protein: ASSVGYASGPYNEQF
V gene: TRBV20-1; J gene: TRBJ2-7; clone size: NA; CDR3 protein: SDGFSDRGRHEQY
V gene: TRBV9; J gene: TRBJ2-7; clone size: many; CDR3 protein: ASSSPTGTSTYEQY
V gene: TRBV7-7; J gene: TRBJ2-1; clone size: many; CDR3 protein: ASSLGQANNEQF
V gene: TRBV20-1; J gene: TRBJ2-3; clone size: many; CDR3 protein: SARIAGGPNTQY
V gene: TRBV7-2; J gene: TRBJ2-3; clone size: many; CDR3 protein: ASSPRTLTDTQY
V gene: TRBV5-6; J gene: TRBJ2-1; clone size: many; CDR3 protein: ASSLIQGKNYNEQF
V gene: TRBV20-1; J gene: TRBJ1-2; clone size: many; CDR3 protein: SARDTGASYGYT
V gene: TRBV7-9; J gene: TRBJ2-1; clone size: few; CDR3 protein: ASSLPVVADNEQF
V gene: TRBV5-1; J gene: TRBJ1-1; clone size: many; CDR3 protein: ASSFTGANTEAF
V gene: TRBV6-5; J gene: TRBJ2-1; clone size: many; CDR3 protein: ASRGQNEF
V gene: TRBV5-1; J gene: TRBJ1-4; clone size: many; CDR3 protein: ASRRETTNEKLF
V gene: TRBV6-5; J gene: TRBJ1-2; clone size: many; CDR3 protein: AIRQGNYGYT
V gene: TRBV5-1; J gene: TRBJ2-3; clone size: many; CDR3 protein: ASSPPTGIEDTQY
V gene: TRBV7-9; J gene: TRBJ2-3; clone size: NA; CDR3 protein: ASSPSGISTDTQY
V gene: TRBV7-8; J gene: TRBJ2-2; clone size: many; CDR3 protein: ASSLGAAIRLYTGELF
V gene: TRBV7-7; J gene: TRBJ2-1; clone size: many; CDR3 protein: ASSPGSGGSYNEQF
V gene: TRBV29-1; J gene: TRBJ2-2; clone size: medium-sized; CDR3 protein: SVIGQAMTGGELF
V gene: TRBV6-5; J gene: TRBJ2-2; clone size: many; CDR3 protein: ASRQSGQGTTGELF
V gene: TRBV5-1; J gene: TRBJ1-6; clone size: many; CDR3 protein: ASSLDRYNSPLH
V gene: TRBV3-1; J gene: TRBJ1-4; clone size: many; CDR3 protein: ASSDRQGRSEKLF
V gene: TRBV20-1; J gene: TRBJ1-1; clone size: many; CDR3 protein: SAREGRLNTEAF
V gene: TRBV7-2; J gene: TRBJ1-4; clone size: many; CDR3 protein: ASSLWQNNEKLF
V gene: TRBV5-1; J gene: TRBJ1-6; clone size: many; CDR3 protein: ASSPSTGGDSPLH
V gene: TRBV20-1; J gene: TRBJ2-2; clone size: NA; CDR3 protein: SASLDSANTGELF
V gene: TRBV12-3/TRBV12-4; J gene: TRBJ1-4; clone size: once; CDR3 protein: ASSLAGQEGGEKLF
V gene: TRBV2; J gene: TRBJ2-2; clone size: many; CDR3 protein: ASSRGLINTGELF
V gene: TRBV7-2; J gene: TRBJ1-1; clone size: many; CDR3 protein: ASSKGGAYIGEAF
V gene: TRBV2; J gene: TRBJ2-1; clone size: many; CDR3 protein: ASSDPAGSSYNEQF
V gene: TRBV28; J gene: TRBJ2-7; clone size: NA; CDR3 protein: ASLPDRVPGEQY
V gene: TRBV10-2; J gene: TRBJ1-1; clone size: many; CDR3 protein: ASSDRGGSTEAF
V gene: TRBV3-1; J gene: TRBJ2-7; clone size: many; CDR3 protein: ASSQEQGAYEQY
V gene: TRBV15; J gene: TRBJ1-6; clone size: many; CDR3 protein: ATSRDGVGEDSPLH
V gene: TRBV7-2; J gene: TRBJ2-7; clone size: many; CDR3 protein: ASSRYAGTRTYEQY
V gene: TRBV25-1; J gene: TRBJ2-1; clone size: many; CDR3 protein: ASSGLGVTYNEQF